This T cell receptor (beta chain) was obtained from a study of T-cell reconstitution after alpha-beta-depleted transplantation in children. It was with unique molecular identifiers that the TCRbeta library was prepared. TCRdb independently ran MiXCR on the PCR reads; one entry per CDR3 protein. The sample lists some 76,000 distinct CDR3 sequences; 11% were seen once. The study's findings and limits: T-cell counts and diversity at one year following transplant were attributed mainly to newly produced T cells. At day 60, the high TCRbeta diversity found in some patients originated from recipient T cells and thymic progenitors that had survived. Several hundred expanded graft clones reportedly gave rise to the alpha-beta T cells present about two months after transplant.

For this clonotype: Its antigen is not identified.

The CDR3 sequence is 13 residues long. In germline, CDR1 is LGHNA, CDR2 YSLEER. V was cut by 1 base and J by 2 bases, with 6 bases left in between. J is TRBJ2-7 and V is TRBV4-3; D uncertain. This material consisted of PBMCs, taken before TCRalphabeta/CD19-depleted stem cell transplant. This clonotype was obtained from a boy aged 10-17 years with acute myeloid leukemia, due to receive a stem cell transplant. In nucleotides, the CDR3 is TGCGCCAGCAGCCAAGGAGTAGCCTACGAGCAGTACTTC. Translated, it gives CASSQGVAYEQYF.